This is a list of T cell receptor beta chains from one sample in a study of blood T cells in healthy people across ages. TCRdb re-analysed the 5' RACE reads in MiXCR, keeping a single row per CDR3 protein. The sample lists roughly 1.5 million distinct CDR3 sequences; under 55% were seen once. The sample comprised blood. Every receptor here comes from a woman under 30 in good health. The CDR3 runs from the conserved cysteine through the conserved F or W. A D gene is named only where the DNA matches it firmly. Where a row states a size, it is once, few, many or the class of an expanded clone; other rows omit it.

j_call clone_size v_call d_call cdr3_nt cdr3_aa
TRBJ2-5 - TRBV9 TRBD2 TGTGCCAGCAGCGTAGAACCGGGAGGGTTAGAGACCCAGTACTTC CASSVEPGGLETQYF
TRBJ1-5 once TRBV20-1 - TGCAGTGTTCAATCCGGGCTAAATCAGCCCCAGCATTTT CSVQSGLNQPQHF
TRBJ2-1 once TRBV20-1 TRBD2 TGCAGTGCTTCCGGACTAGCGGGACAATCCAATGAGCAGTTCTTC CSASGLAGQSNEQFF
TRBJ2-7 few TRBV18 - TGTGCCAGCTCACCACCGACTTATAACGAGCAGTACTTC CASSPPTYNEQYF
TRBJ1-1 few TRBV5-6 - TGTGCCAGCAGCCAGGGCGCCACTGAAGCTTTCTTT CASSQGATEAFF
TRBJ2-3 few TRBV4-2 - TGTGCCAGCAGCCAAGATGAGGGAACAGATACGCAGTATTTT CASSQDEGTDTQYF
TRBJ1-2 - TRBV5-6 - TGTGCCAGCAACTTGGCCGGCAGCCCGTATGGCTACACCTTC CASNLAGSPYGYTF
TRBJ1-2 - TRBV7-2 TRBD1 TGTGCCAGCAGCTTAGCGCCAGGGGGCAACTATGGCTACACCTTC CASSLAPGGNYGYTF
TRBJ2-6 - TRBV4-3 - TGCGCCAGCAGCCAAGAAGACCTAGGGGGAATCTCTGGGGCCAACGTCCTGACTTTC CASSQEDLGGISGANVLTF
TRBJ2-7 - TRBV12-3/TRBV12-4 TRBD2 TGTGCCAGCAGTTTGGGTCTAGCGGGGGACTACAATGAGCAGTACTTC CASSLGLAGDYNEQYF
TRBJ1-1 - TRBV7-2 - TGTGCCAGCAGCATCATCTTTAGGGAGGCTGAAGCTTTCTTT CASSIIFREAEAFF
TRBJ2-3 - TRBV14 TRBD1 TGTGCCAGCAGCCTCGTGGGACAGACACTCTCAGATACGCAGTATTTT CASSLVGQTLSDTQYF
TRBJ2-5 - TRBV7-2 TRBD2 TGTGCCAGCAGCTCCACTAGCGGTAGTTCTGTGGGGGAGCAGTACTTC CASSSTSGSSVGEQYF
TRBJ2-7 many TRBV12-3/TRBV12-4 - TGTGCCAGCAGGGCTACCTACGAGCAGTACTTC CASRATYEQYF
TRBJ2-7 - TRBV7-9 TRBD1 TGTGCCAGCAGCTTGGAACAGGGGAGACTCTACGAGCAGTACTTC CASSLEQGRLYEQYF
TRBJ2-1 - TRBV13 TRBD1 TGTGCCAGCAGTTCCGGGACAGACAATGAGCAGTTCTTC CASSSGTDNEQFF
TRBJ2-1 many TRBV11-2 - TGTGCCAGCAGCTTAAACGTAGGGTTTGAGCAGTTCTTC CASSLNVGFEQFF
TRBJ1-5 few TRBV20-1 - TGCAGTGCTAGACCGGTCCTGGGGCAGCCCCAGCATTTT CSARPVLGQPQHF
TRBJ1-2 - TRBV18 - TGTGCCAGCTCACCGGGGCAGGCCGGATACTATGGCTACACCTTC CASSPGQAGYYGYTF
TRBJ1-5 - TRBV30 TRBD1 TGTGCCTGGAGCGGGACAGGGTTCGATCAGCCCCAGCATTTT CAWSGTGFDQPQHF
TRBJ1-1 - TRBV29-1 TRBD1 TGCAGCTCTAAGGGGGTACAGGGGAACGCTGAAGCTTTCTTT CSSKGVQGNAEAFF
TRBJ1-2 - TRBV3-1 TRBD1 TGTGCCAGCAGCCGCCGCCTAGGTCAGGGGGCCTTTGGTGGCTACACCTTC CASSRRLGQGAFGGYTF
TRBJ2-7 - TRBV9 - TGTGCCAGCAGCGTAGGATGGGGGTACGAGCAGTACTTC CASSVGWGYEQYF
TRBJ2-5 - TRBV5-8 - TGTGCCAGCAGCCCCGGTTTACTCGACGGCGGCCAAGAGACCCAGTACTTC CASSPGLLDGGQETQYF
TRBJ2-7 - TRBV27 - TGTGCCAGCGGTTTAAAAGAGGCCCTATCCTACGAGCAGTACTTC CASGLKEALSYEQYF
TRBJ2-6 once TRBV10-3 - TGTGCCATCAGTGAGTCCCCCAGGGGTGCAGGGGCCAACGTCCTGACTTTC CAISESPRGAGANVLTF
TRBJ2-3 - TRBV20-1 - TGCAGTGCGCCGCCCGTTGCGGATACGCAGTATTTT CSAPPVADTQYF
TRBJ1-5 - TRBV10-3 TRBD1 TGTGCCATCAGCTTCGGGGACAGAAACTCCAATCAGCCCCAGCATTTT CAISFGDRNSNQPQHF
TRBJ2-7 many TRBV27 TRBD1 TGTGCCAGCAGTCTGGCAGGGGGCAACTACGAGCAGTACTTC CASSLAGGNYEQYF
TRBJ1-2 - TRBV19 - TGTGCCAGTAGGCCCGGGACGGATGGCTACACCTTC CASRPGTDGYTF
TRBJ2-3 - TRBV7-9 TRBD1 TGTGCCAGCAGCTTCCGGGACAGGGCCACAGATACGCAGTATTTT CASSFRDRATDTQYF
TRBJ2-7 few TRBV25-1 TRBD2 TGTGCCAGCAGTAGTGTCAGGACTAGCGGGACCTACGAGCAGTACTTC CASSSVRTSGTYEQYF
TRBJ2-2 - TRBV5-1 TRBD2 TGCGCCAGCAGCTTTAGCGGGGGGGCCCTAAGGACCGGGGAGCTGTTTTTT CASSFSGGALRTGELFF
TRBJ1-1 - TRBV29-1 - TGCAGCGTTGAAGAATTGCACGCTGAAGCTTTCTTT CSVEELHAEAFF
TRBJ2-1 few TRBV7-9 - TGTGCCAGCAGTCTACTGACACATCACAATAATGAGCAGTTCTTC CASSLLTHHNNEQFF
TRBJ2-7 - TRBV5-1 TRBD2 TGCGCCAGCAGCTTGACTAGCGGGGTCCTATACAATGAGCAGTACTTC CASSLTSGVLYNEQYF
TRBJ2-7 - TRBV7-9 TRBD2 TGTGCCAGCAGCTTCGGGGGACTAGCTAGCGAGCAGTACTTC CASSFGGLASEQYF
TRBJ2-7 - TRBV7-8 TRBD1 TGTGCCAGCAGCTTAGCAGGACAGGGGATTTCCTACGAGCAGTACTTC CASSLAGQGISYEQYF
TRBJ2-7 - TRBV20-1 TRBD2 TGCAGTGCTAGAGATAGGCTAGCGGGGGGCAGACCGTTTTACGAGCAGTACTTC CSARDRLAGGRPFYEQYF
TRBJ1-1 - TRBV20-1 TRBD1 TGCAGTGCTTCCGGGACAGGGGGCACTGAAGCTTTCTTT CSASGTGGTEAFF
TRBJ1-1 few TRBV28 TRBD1 TGTGCCAGCAGCCGGGATTTACAGGGGACCACTGAAGCTTTCTTT CASSRDLQGTTEAFF
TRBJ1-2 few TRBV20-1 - TGCAGTGCCTCGGCCTCCCGGTATGGCTACACCTTC CSASASRYGYTF
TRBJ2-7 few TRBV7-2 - TGTGCCAGCAGCTTCGTGGACAGCTCCTACGAGCAGTACTTC CASSFVDSSYEQYF
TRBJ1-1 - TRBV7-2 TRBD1 TGTGCCAGCAGCTTAGGGGGCAGGGGACAGTGGACTTTGCACACTGAAGCTTTCTTT CASSLGGRGQWTLHTEAFF
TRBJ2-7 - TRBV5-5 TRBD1 TGTGCCAGCAGCTTGTTATGGGACAGGGGGCACGAGCAGTACTTC CASSLLWDRGHEQYF
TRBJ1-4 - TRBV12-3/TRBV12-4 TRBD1 TGTGCCAGCAGCCCAGGACAGGGCCGGGGCCACGAAAAACTGTTTTTT CASSPGQGRGHEKLFF
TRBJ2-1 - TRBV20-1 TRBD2 TGCAGTGCTAGAGGGACTAGCGGGAAGTACAATGAGCAGTTCTTC CSARGTSGKYNEQFF
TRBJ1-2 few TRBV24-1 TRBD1 TGTGCCACCAGTGGGACAGGGGCCGACTATGGCTACACCTTC CATSGTGADYGYTF
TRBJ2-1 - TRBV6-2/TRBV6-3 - TGTGCCAGCGTCCCTAGGGTTTCCTACAATGAGCGGTTCTTC CASVPRVSYNERFF
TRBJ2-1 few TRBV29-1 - TGCAGCGTCCGTGCCCGGTTAGTCTTTGAGCAGTTCTTC CSVRARLVFEQFF
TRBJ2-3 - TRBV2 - TGTGCCAGCAGTGAACCAGGGACAGATACGCAGTATTTT CASSEPGTDTQYF
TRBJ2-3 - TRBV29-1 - TGCAGCGCCCCAGCCTGGGGCAAGACAGATACGCAGTATTTT CSAPAWGKTDTQYF
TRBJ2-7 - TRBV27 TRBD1 TGTGCCAGCAGGACAGGGGTTTTCTACGAGCAGTACTTC CASRTGVFYEQYF
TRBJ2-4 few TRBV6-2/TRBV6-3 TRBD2 TGTGCCAGCAGTTACTCGAGCCTAGCGGGTTTGATAAGGGACATTCAGTACTTC CASSYSSLAGLIRDIQYF
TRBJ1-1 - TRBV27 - TGTGCCAGCAGTTTAGGGCCCGCAAAGGGTGGCCCTTTGAGCACTGAAGCTTTCTTT CASSLGPAKGGPLSTEAFF
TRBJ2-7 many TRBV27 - TGTGCCAGCAGTCTTCAGGGCACCTCCTACGAGCAGTACTTC CASSLQGTSYEQYF
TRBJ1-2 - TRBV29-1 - TGCAGCGCAATCTCTGGGGGCTACACCTTC CSAISGGYTF
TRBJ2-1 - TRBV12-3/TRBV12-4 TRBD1 TGTGCCAGCAGTTTATCCCTGACAGGGAGAGATTACAATGAGCAGTTCTTC CASSLSLTGRDYNEQFF